This T cell receptor beta chain is drawn from a study of cytomegalovirus exposure and HLA in healthy donors. Whole-study context: Out of 150 million to 200 million T cells, an earlier analysis found around 110 million unique TCR beta sequences in total. Findings of the study overall: The authors listed around 150 TCR beta chains as cytomegalovirus-associated. In a later analysis, TCR association rates varied by HLA locus: DRB1 most, HLA-C fewest. It was reported that TCR beta sequences correctly inferred the HLA-A and HLA-B alleles for most subjects.

This CDR3 spans 11 amino acids. Looked up from germline, CDR1 is MNHEY and CDR2 is SMNVEV (reference sequence). Trimming stripped 6 bases from V and 10 bases from J, with 10 bases between. Primers: 60 Vbeta forward and 13 Jbeta reverse. Measured with immunoSEQ multiplex PCR; TCRdb has only the in-frame clones, and not every one. The top ten hold 2% of the sample, which has about 130,000 clones, roughly four fifths seen once. Remarks on this clone: Its antigen is undetermined.

This sequence originates from a man between 25 and 39 years old in good health and CMV-seronegative. The chain employs TRBV27 and TRBJ2-1; maybe TRBD2 (5 bases). Sequencing was carried out using PBMCs. For the CDR3, the DNA is TGTGCCAGCAGCCCCCCGGGGGAGCAGTTCTTC. Its protein is CASSPPGEQFF.